The rows below give T cell receptor beta chains drawn from one sample of a study of shared T cell receptors in the human thymus. Generated by immunoSEQ multiplex PCR, the TCRdb table keeps only in-frame clones and is missing some. The table lists a few hundred thousand clones, about 95% of them singletons, with around 0.018% in the top ten. Sequencing was performed on thymocytes. The receptor set was obtained from a human donor. CDR3s include the opening cysteine and the closing phenylalanine or tryptophan. The D gene is left open where the match is weak. Where a row states a size, it is once, few, many or the class of an expanded clone; other rows omit it.

- | 16 | TRBJ1-5 | TRBD1 | TRBV7-2 | CASSPRQGARRQPQHF | TGTGCCAGCAGCCCCCGACAGGGGGCGAGGCGTCAGCCCCAGCATTTT
- | 10 | TRBJ1-1 | - | TRBV6-1 | CASGGVEAFF | TGTGCCAGTGGGGGGGTTGAAGCTTTCTTT
- | 16 | TRBJ2-7 | - | TRBV6-5 | CASSYSGGVRTYEQYF | TGTGCCAGCAGTTACTCGGGGGGAGTGAGAACCTACGAGCAGTACTTC
- | 12 | TRBJ1-2 | - | TRBV7-2 | CASSLQNYGYTF | TGTGCCAGCAGCTTACAAAACTATGGCTACACCTTC
- | 18 | TRBJ2-2 | - | TRBV15 | CATSSDDRDGIPGGELFF | TGTGCCACCAGCAGTGATGACCGGGACGGGATTCCAGGCGGGGAGCTGTTTTTT
- | 14 | TRBJ2-2 | TRBD1 | TRBV28 | CASSSGGQTGELFF | TGTGCCAGCAGCTCAGGGGGCCAGACCGGGGAGCTGTTTTTT
- | 17 | TRBJ2-1 | - | TRBV4-1 | CASSQDRHRLRNNEQFF | TGCGCCAGCAGCCAAGATCGGCACCGTTTGAGGAACAATGAGCAGTTCTTC
- | 16 | TRBJ2-2 | TRBD2 | TRBV11-2 | CASSARLAENTGELFF | TGTGCCAGCAGCGCCCGACTAGCGGAGAACACCGGGGAGCTGTTTTTT
- | 14 | TRBJ2-3 | - | TRBV14 | CASSQGEGFSEEYF | TGTGCCAGCAGCCAAGGAGAGGGATTCTCCGAGGAGTATTTT
- | 15 | TRBJ1-2 | TRBD1 | TRBV2 | CASSDDRGRDYGYTF | TGTGCCAGCAGTGACGACAGGGGGCGCGACTATGGCTACACCTTC
- | 15 | TRBJ2-1 | - | TRBV28 | CASSFKGLTFDEQFF | TGTGCCAGCAGTTTTAAGGGGCTCACGTTCGATGAGCAGTTCTTC
- | 11 | TRBJ2-7 | - | TRBV20-1 | CSAQPGAEQYF | TGCAGTGCTCAGCCGGGGGCCGAGCAGTACTTC
- | 15 | TRBJ2-1 | - | TRBV11-1 | CASSLARGLPGEQFF | TGTGCCAGCAGCTTAGCGAGGGGACTCCCGGGTGAGCAGTTCTTC
- | 21 | TRBJ1-3 | - | TRBV30 | CAWSVQVDGARPHNSGNTIYF | TGTGCCTGGAGTGTACAAGTCGATGGGGCTCGGCCCCATAACTCTGGAAACACCATATATTTT
- | 15 | TRBJ2-1 | TRBD2 | TRBV7-2 | CASSLGGRTYNEQFF | TGTGCCAGCAGCTTAGGCGGGAGAACTTACAATGAGCAGTTCTTC
- | 15 | TRBJ2-7 | - | TRBV28 | CASTRGQTLIVPWYF | TGTGCCAGCACCAGAGGACAGACCCTGATAGTACCGTGGTACTTC
- | 17 | TRBJ2-3 | - | TRBV10-3 | CAMGAPTQVHGTDTQYF | TGTGCCATGGGGGCCCCCACCCAAGTTCACGGCACAGATACGCAGTATTTT
- | 14 | TRBJ2-7 | TRBD1 | TRBV5-4 | CASSETGGVDEQYF | TGTGCCAGCAGCGAAACAGGGGGCGTCGACGAGCAGTACTTC
- | 14 | TRBJ1-1 | - | TRBV10-2 | CASSECDRPTEAFF | TGCGCCAGCAGCGAATGTGACAGGCCCACTGAAGCTTTCTTT
- | 15 | TRBJ2-1 | - | TRBV7-3 | CASSLLPSSYNEQFF | TGTGCCAGCAGCTTATTACCCAGCTCCTACAATGAGCAGTTCTTC
- | 18 | TRBJ2-5 | TRBD2 | TRBV7-2 | CASSPHPPGGLTIKTQYF | TGTGCCAGCAGCCCACACCCCCCGGGAGGGCTGACTATTAAGACCCAGTACTTC
- | 17 | TRBJ2-2 | - | TRBV6-4 | CASSDSIRVAGTGELFF | TGTGCCAGCAGTGACTCGATAAGGGTGGCGGGCACCGGGGAGCTGTTTTTT
- | 18 | TRBJ2-7 | TRBD2 | TRBV5-4 | CASSWLTSGRARAYEQYF | TGTGCCAGCAGCTGGTTGACTAGCGGGAGGGCCAGGGCCTACGAGCAGTACTTC
- | 14 | TRBJ2-3 | TRBD2 | TRBV28 | CASSFQRESNTQYF | TGTGCCAGCAGTTTTCAGCGGGAGAGTAATACGCAGTATTTT
- | 15 | TRBJ1-2 | - | TRBV7-2 | CASSLVSPPSYGYTF | TGTGCCAGCAGCTTAGTTTCCCCCCCATCCTATGGCTACACCTTC
- | 16 | TRBJ2-5 | TRBD2 | TRBV27 | CASSSRTSGREETQYF | TGTGCCAGCAGTTCCAGGACTAGCGGGAGGGAAGAGACCCAGTACTTC
- | 18 | TRBJ1-3 | TRBD1 | TRBV4-2 | CASSQDMTGGASGNTIYF | TGTGCCAGCAGCCAAGATATGACAGGGGGCGCGTCTGGAAACACCATATATTTT
- | 16 | TRBJ1-2 | TRBD1 | TRBV29-1 | CSVEAVGTGEESGYTF | TGCAGCGTTGAAGCTGTGGGGACAGGGGAAGAATCTGGCTACACCTTC
- | 12 | TRBJ2-7 | - | TRBV19 | CASSMCGHEQYF | TGTGCCAGTAGTATGTGCGGTCACGAGCAGTACTTC
- | 11 | TRBJ2-5 | - | TRBV21-1 | CASSKRETQYF | TGTGCCAGCAGCAAGAGAGAGACCCAGTACTTC
few | 17 | TRBJ1-5 | - | TRBV19 | CASSIEPRRVVNQPQHF | TGTGCCAGTAGTATAGAACCTCGCAGGGTGGTTAATCAGCCCCAGCATTTT
- | 19 | TRBJ2-6 | TRBD1 | TRBV28 | CASSLWAGGSNTGANVLTF | TGTGCCAGCAGTTTATGGGCAGGGGGCAGTAACACTGGGGCCAACGTCCTGACTTTC
- | 15 | TRBJ2-7 | TRBD1 | TRBV19 | CASREQGGTSYEQYF | TGTGCCAGTAGGGAACAGGGGGGTACCTCCTACGAGCAGTACTTC
- | 13 | TRBJ2-7 | - | TRBV27 | CASSLEVNCEQYF | TGTGCCAGCAGTTTAGAAGTCAATTGCGAGCAGTACTTC
- | 16 | TRBJ1-4 | - | TRBV4-3 | CASSQEAGGRGEKLFF | TGCGCCAGCAGCCAAGAGGCGGGGGGCAGGGGTGAAAAACTGTTTTTT
- | 15 | TRBJ2-7 | TRBD2 | TRBV6-5 | CASSKAGRALNEQYF | TGTGCCAGCAGTAAGGCCGGGAGGGCCCTCAACGAGCAGTACTTC
once | 18 | TRBJ1-1 | TRBD1 | TRBV4-1 | CASSQDPRTGGLNTEAFF | TGCGCCAGCAGCCAAGATCCGAGAACAGGGGGGTTGAACACTGAAGCTTTCTTT
- | 13 | TRBJ1-2 | - | TRBV28 | CASSFQSNYGYTF | TGTGCCAGCAGTTTTCAGAGCAACTATGGCTACACCTTC
- | 12 | TRBJ2-7 | - | TRBV7-9 | CASSWDIHEQYF | TGTGCCAGCAGCTGGGACATCCACGAGCAGTACTTC
- | 18 | TRBJ2-6 | - | TRBV28 | CASSLNWGALSGANVLTF | TGTGCCAGCAGTTTAAATTGGGGGGCCCTCTCTGGGGCCAACGTCCTGACTTTC
- | 14 | TRBJ2-4 | TRBD1 | TRBV15 | CATMDDRASSIQYF | TGTGCCACCATGGACGACAGGGCAAGTAGCATTCAGTACTTC
- | 15 | TRBJ2-7 | - | TRBV27 | CASSPGAGHSYEQYF | TGTGCCAGCAGTCCCGGGGCTGGACACTCCTACGAGCAGTACTTC
- | 15 | TRBJ2-7 | TRBD1 | TRBV10-1 | CASSDQRDRTYEQYF | TGCGCCAGCAGTGACCAAAGGGACAGGACCTACGAGCAGTACTTC
- | 19 | TRBJ2-4 | TRBD2 | TRBV4-1 | CASSQGGGTAGEPKNIQYF | TGCGCCAGCAGCCAAGGGGGAGGTACGGCGGGAGAGCCCAAAAACATTCAGTACTTC
- | 15 | TRBJ2-1 | TRBD1 | TRBV25-1 | CASSVGQEYLNEQFF | TGTGCCAGCAGTGTAGGACAGGAGTACCTAAATGAGCAGTTCTTC
- | 17 | TRBJ2-2 | - | TRBV12-1 | CASRILAGGQNTGELFF | TGTGCCAGCAGGATACTAGCGGGAGGGCAAAACACCGGGGAGCTGTTTTTT
- | 14 | TRBJ2-7 | TRBD2 | TRBV10-3 | CAISGGGGAYEQYF | TGTGCCATCAGTGGGGGGGGAGGTGCCTACGAGCAGTACTTC
- | 16 | TRBJ2-1 | TRBD2 | TRBV9 | CASSVGASGNYNEQFF | TGTGCCAGCAGCGTAGGAGCTAGCGGCAACTACAATGAGCAGTTCTTC
once | 15 | TRBJ1-1 | - | TRBV7-9 | CASSAHRESFTEAFF | TGTGCCAGCAGCGCTCACAGGGAGAGCTTCACTGAAGCTTTCTTT